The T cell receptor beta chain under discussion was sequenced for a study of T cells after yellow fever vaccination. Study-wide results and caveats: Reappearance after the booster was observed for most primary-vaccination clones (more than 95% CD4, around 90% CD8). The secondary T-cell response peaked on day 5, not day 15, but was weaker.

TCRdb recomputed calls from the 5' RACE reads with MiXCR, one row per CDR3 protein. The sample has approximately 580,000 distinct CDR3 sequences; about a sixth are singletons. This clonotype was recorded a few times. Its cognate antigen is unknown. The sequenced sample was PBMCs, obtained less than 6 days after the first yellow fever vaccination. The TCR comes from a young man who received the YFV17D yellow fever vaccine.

The chain's CDR3 is CASSQDRGTGGFQETQYF. The CDR3 DNA is TGTGCCAGCAGCCAAGACCGGGGGACAGGGGGGTTCCAAGAGACCCAGTACTTC. The chain combines TRBV14 with TRBJ2-5; 11 bases map to TRBD1. CDR3 length equals 18 residues. Germline CDR1 SGHDN, CDR2 FVKESK. The junction had 7 bases not matched to a gene; V was cut back by 0 bases and J by 1 base. Variable domain in full (rest from reference TRBV14 and TRBJ2-5): EAGVTQFPSHSVIEKGQTVTLRCDPISGHDNLYWYRRVMGKEIKFLLHFVKESKQDESGMPNNRFLAERTGGTYSTLKVQPAELEDSGVYFCASSQDRGTGGFQETQYFGPGTRLLVL.